This paragraph reports one T cell receptor beta chain. Sequencing was performed with immunoSEQ multiplex PCR; in TCRdb, only in-frame clones are kept and a portion is missing. The data hold about 32,000 clones, with about 87% observed a single time. This sample stems from a study of PD-1 and CTLA-4 blockade in melanoma. The CDR3 loop spans 14 amino acids. Trimming cost V 3 bases and J 6 bases, with 13 bases left between them. CDR1 is KGHDR and CDR2 is SFDVKD in the germline V gene. This chain joins TRBV24-1 and TRBJ1-2; D is perhaps TRBD1 (5 bases). This TCR was sampled from a human donor with melanoma. Here the sequenced sample was CD8+ T cells from peripheral blood, taken from a patient given anti-PD-1 treatment. The CDR3 sequence is CATSDKGLTDGYTF. The CDR3 DNA reads TGTGCCACCAGTGATAAGGGGCTGACGGATGGCTACACCTTC.